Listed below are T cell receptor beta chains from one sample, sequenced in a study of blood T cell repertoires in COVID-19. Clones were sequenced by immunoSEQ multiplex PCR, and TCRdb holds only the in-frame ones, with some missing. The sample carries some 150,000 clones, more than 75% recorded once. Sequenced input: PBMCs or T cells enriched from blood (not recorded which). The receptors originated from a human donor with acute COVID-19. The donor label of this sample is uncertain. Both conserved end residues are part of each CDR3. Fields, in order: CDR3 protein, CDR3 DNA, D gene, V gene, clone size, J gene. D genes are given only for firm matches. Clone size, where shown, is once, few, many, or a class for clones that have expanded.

CDR3aa: CASSPTEHPRPGELFF
CDR3nt: TGTGCCAGCAGCCCTACAGAACACCCACGGCCCGGGGAGCTGTTTTTT
d_gene: -
v_gene: TRBV3-1/TRBV3-2
abundance: -
j_gene: TRBJ2-2

CDR3aa: CASFTGRGAEAFF
CDR3nt: TGTGCCAGCTTTACAGGGAGAGGCGCTGAAGCTTTCTTT
d_gene: -
v_gene: TRBV7-2
abundance: -
j_gene: TRBJ1-1

CDR3aa: CASKRQGDDYNEQFF
CDR3nt: TGCGCCAGCAAAAGACAGGGGGATGACTACAATGAGCAGTTCTTC
d_gene: TRBD1
v_gene: TRBV10-2
abundance: -
j_gene: TRBJ2-1

CDR3aa: CASSQNPGSGANVLTF
CDR3nt: TGTGCCAGCAGCCAAAACCCCGGCTCTGGGGCCAACGTCCTGACTTTC
d_gene: -
v_gene: TRBV3-1/TRBV3-2
abundance: -
j_gene: TRBJ2-6

CDR3aa: CASSVAAGGPTDTGELFF
CDR3nt: TGTGCCAGCAGCGTAGCGGCGGGGGGGCCAACGGACACCGGGGAGCTGTTTTTT
d_gene: TRBD2
v_gene: TRBV9
abundance: -
j_gene: TRBJ2-2

CDR3aa: CASSDSRLAGGGSYNEQFF
CDR3nt: TGTGCCAGCAGTGACTCGAGACTAGCGGGGGGAGGCTCCTACAATGAGCAGTTCTTC
d_gene: TRBD2
v_gene: TRBV6-4
abundance: -
j_gene: TRBJ2-1

CDR3aa: CASSWTSGTDTYEQYF
CDR3nt: TGTGCCAGCAGCTGGACATCCGGGACAGATACCTACGAGCAGTACTTC
d_gene: TRBD1
v_gene: TRBV7-6
abundance: -
j_gene: TRBJ2-7

CDR3aa: CASSERRGLNTEAFF
CDR3nt: TGTGCCAGCAGTGAAAGGAGAGGGTTGAACACTGAAGCTTTCTTT
d_gene: -
v_gene: TRBV2
abundance: -
j_gene: TRBJ1-1

CDR3aa: CAWSRDLGTDTQYF
CDR3nt: TGTGCCTGGAGTCGGGACTTAGGCACAGATACGCAGTATTTT
d_gene: -
v_gene: TRBV30
abundance: -
j_gene: TRBJ2-3

CDR3aa: CASSYISGNTIYF
CDR3nt: TGCGCCAGCAGCTATATCTCTGGAAACACCATATATTTT
d_gene: -
v_gene: TRBV5-1
abundance: -
j_gene: TRBJ1-3

CDR3aa: CASSLGRLEDYGYTF
CDR3nt: TGTGCCAGCAGCTTAGGGCGCCTCGAGGACTATGGCTACACCTTC
d_gene: -
v_gene: TRBV7-9
abundance: few
j_gene: TRBJ1-2

CDR3aa: CATSALRDTEAFF
CDR3nt: TGTGCCACCAGCGCCCTACGGGACACTGAAGCTTTCTTT
d_gene: -
v_gene: TRBV15
abundance: -
j_gene: TRBJ1-1

CDR3aa: CASSARGGQNIQYF
CDR3nt: TGTGCCAGCAGCGCCCGGGGGGGCCAGAACATTCAGTACTTC
d_gene: TRBD2
v_gene: TRBV9
abundance: -
j_gene: TRBJ2-4